This section outlines one TCR beta chain sequence together with its context. The antigen it recognizes is unknown. Per-base quality was not reported, and no clone a single base away is much larger than it. Here V drops 2 bases and J drops 5 bases, and the junction holds 4 bases not matched to any gene. CDR1 SGHRS and CDR2 YFSETQ were looked up in the germline V gene. CDR3 length: 14 amino acids, cysteine to phenylalanine. The retained sequence is limited to the CDR3, 42 bases, with the frame set at the first base. Receptors were amplified or captured by the immunoSEQ multiplex PCR assay. The multiplex PCR relied on a mix of 60 forward primers for TCR Vbeta segments and 13 reverse primers for TCR Jbeta segments. Amplification of the CDR3 region of rearranged TCR beta genes was performed with a multiplex PCR assay on genomic DNA. On the Illumina HiSeq System, the amplified TCR beta libraries were sequenced as 87-base-pair reads. Regarding the original processing steps: Across the 500 to 850 repertoires, a later analysis counted approximately 75 million unique TCR beta chains, around 11 million of which were shared by at least two donors. A nearest-neighbor algorithm error-corrected the raw reads and collapsed the reads into unique sequences, merging closely related sequences to remove PCR and sequencing errors. CDR3 sequences were aligned to IMGT reference sequences to assign V, D and J gene segments. For a sequence to be retained, a match of at least six nucleotides was required to both a V gene segment and a J gene segment. Rearrangements were called productive when the CDR3 lacked stop codons and stayed in frame with V and J; all others were non-productive. Following IMGT convention, CDR3 was defined as the stretch from the second conserved V-encoded cysteine up to the conserved J-encoded phenylalanine. In an earlier analysis of 500 to 650 of the donors, sequences lacking an unambiguous match to a single V gene segment were excluded. An earlier analysis of just under 600 of the donors called V segments functional above 56.7% productive rearrangements and segregating when the between-donor standard deviation exceeded 5%. A statistical classification framework was built for diagnosing cytomegalovirus status from the catalog of TCR beta chain sequences. In a later analysis, TCR nucleotide sequences were compared against IMGT/GENE-DB human TR gene sequences so that V and J genes could be assigned. A later analysis assigned CDR3 sequences and most-parsimonious VDJ recombination scenarios with the TCRdist pipeline. In a later analysis, every TCR beta chain was defined by the combination of its CDR3 amino acid sequence and its V-gene family, and reads without a unique V-gene family were dropped. To address suspected cross-contamination and a sequencing artifact, a later analysis removed several hundred highly shared, low-generation-probability nucleotide sequences. In a later analysis, a clonal expansion index was calculated for each public chain from normalized within-repertoire ranks of inferred template counts. In a later analysis, generation probabilities were computed using a VDJ recombination model fitted to out-of-frame rearrangements, and the results were checked against IGoR. In a later analysis, TCR-TCR, TCR-HLA and TCR-CMV co-occurrence was scored with hypergeometric tests, and a repertoire-size bias correction was applied to TCR pairs. False discovery rates were estimated in a later analysis by permuting HLA or CMV assignments 20 times. In a later analysis, co-occurring TCRs were grouped with DBSCAN, and TCRdist sequence similarity was added when clustering was performed within HLA-allele-positive subsets. Repertoires with fewer than 30,000 or more than 120,000 public chains were left out of co-occurrence clustering, as were about 5 repertoires with anomalous nucleotide sharing. TCRdb obtained this table from immuneACCESS and retained in-frame rearrangements with V and J assigned. These tables miss some clones; where compared with another copy, unresolved V genes account for less than half of the shortfall, and the remainder is unexplained. The DNA gave D and trimming, while V, J and clone size come from that table. The sample profile shows more than 110,000 clones; under 80% of them were found once. The top ten constitute less than 3.5% of the sample.

The sample comes from a study of cytomegalovirus exposure and HLA in healthy donors (dated by TCRdb to about 2017). Background for the entire study: An earlier analysis of more than 550 of the donors reported under 300 Gb of sequence data and approximately 120 million unique TCR beta sequences obtained from approximately 180 million T cells. The aim of the study was to test whether cataloging public T cell receptors could identify signatures of past pathogen exposure. To predict cytomegalovirus infection status, the study brought together high-throughput TCR immunosequencing, statistical association of individual TCRs with disease status, and machine learning. Among approximately 370 genotyped donors of the cohort, an average of roughly 230,000 unique TCR beta nucleotide sequences was sequenced per donor, of which about 19% were non-productive. Every repertoire in the discovery cohort had been generated on one and the same sequencing platform. In addition to the first cohort of 500 to 850 subjects, a separate validation cohort of 120 different subjects was used. In an earlier analysis of 550 to 700 of the donors, high-throughput TCR beta sequencing was used to judge whether each TCR beta V gene segment behaved as functional or pseudogenic. Alongside the repertoire data, information on donor age, sex, ethnicity and CMV serostatus was compiled. The study profiled the T cell repertoires of around 700 subjects by immunosequencing and related them to cytomegalovirus serostatus. The later analysis used no new phenotypic data to find candidate immune exposures, relying instead on TCR beta sequences and their occurrence across donors. Among the approximately 400 genotyped donors, around 81% belonged to the genetic ancestry cluster associated with self-reported Caucasian donors. Because of strong linkage in the cohort, 4 to 6 DR-DQ haplotypes were treated as single units for association and clustering. The number of donors typed differed by locus, with about 629-630 for A, B, C, DRB1 and DQB1, 522 for DQA1, over 600 for DPA1, and roughly 450 for DPB1. Class I and class II HLA loci were covered by the typing at four-digit resolution. Approximately 310 gigabases of sequencing data and tens of millions of unique TCR sequences were included in an early release covering several hundred HLA-typed donors. A later genetic analysis took genome-wide SNP genotypes for about 55% of the roughly 670 donors and used that subset as a discovery cohort. A later analysis re-analyzed previously published TCR beta repertoires from 660 or so donors and added high-resolution HLA genotyping to study TCR occurrence patterns. What the study reported, not specific to this receptor: A further reported finding was that TCR beta sequences accurately predicted the HLA-A and HLA-B alleles for most subjects in the first cohort. A later analysis found that TCR association rates varied across HLA loci, with DRB1 alleles showing the most associated TCRs and HLA-C alleles the fewest. In a later analysis, HLA-associated TCR beta chains showed more clonal expansion and lower generation probabilities than non-associated chains that were equally common. Specific HLA alleles were associated with 15,000 to 20,000 TCR beta sequences at a false discovery rate of 0.05 in a later analysis. The authors suggested that the approach could potentially be extended to other disease states and immunological phenotypes. Immune exposure information for the cohort was limited to CMV serostatus. Strong co-occurrence of HLA alleles, especially DR and DQ, made assigning TCR associations to individual alleles difficult. While some public TCRs were present in many individuals, most TCR sequences turned up only very rarely across donors. The sequencing pipeline was judged likely to have produced a cluster of highly shared sequence variants as a technical artifact. Because counts were too low, some 17 rarely observed V segments, including chromosome 9 orphons, were left out of the earlier analysis of over 550 of the donors. Broadly in line with IMGT annotations, most TCR beta V segments showed up in productive rearrangements about 87% or about 30% of the time in an earlier analysis of a few hundred of the donors. The study gave a list of about 150 TCR beta chains associated with cytomegalovirus. Because HLA typing was missing for some donors at each locus, association tests included only the typed subset. In this cohort, only TCR beta chains were sequenced, and detectable features were limited by the absence of alpha or paired-chain data. In a later analysis, most CMV-associated TCR beta chains were found to appear HLA-restricted, with HLA associations seemingly driven largely by CMV exposure. A few of the identified cytomegalovirus-associated TCR beta chains were confirmed in vitro to be specific for cytomegalovirus antigens. According to a later analysis, parvovirus B19, influenza, CMV and Epstein-Barr virus appeared linked to several top co-occurrence clusters. The presence/absence analyses assumed that sequencing depth was roughly uniform across donors, and that assumption may not be true. In a later genetic analysis, a missense DCLRE1C variant was associated with V-gene and J-gene trimming of TCR beta chains, and the association was replicated in an independent cohort. The classifier was reported to diagnose cytomegalovirus status with high specificity and sensitivity in both the original and validation cohorts. Compared with the approximately 670-donor mean, donors in an Asian-associated ancestry cluster had fewer N-insertions in productive TCRs, according to a later genetic analysis. The 87-base-pair reads could not distinguish some IMGT-functional V segments, including TRBV6-2 and TRBV6-3, so those segments were excluded. Linkage disequilibrium might explain the correlated functional status among segregating V segments, but an unknown experimental factor could not be excluded.

The cohort comprised 670 or so healthy bone marrow donors. Cohort members were all nominally healthy when sampled, although unrecorded immune exposures were likely present. The donor was CMV seronegative and belonged to the group of 320 or so seronegative cohort members. A peripheral blood sample was collected from each donor, and TCR beta sequencing was performed on peripheral blood mononuclear cells. Genomic DNA extraction from the blood cell samples was performed with the Qiagen DNeasy Blood Extraction Kit. The sequence was obtained from a male donor in good health and CMV-seronegative. The specimen was PBMCs. The V and J genes are TRBV5-1 and TRBJ1-1; a stretch of 9 junction bases matches TRBD1. The nucleotide sequence is given as TGCGCCAGCAGCTTTACAGGGGGCCGTACTGAAGCTTTCTTT. This translates into CASSFTGGRTEAFF.